These 18 T cell receptor beta chains share one sample of origin, sequenced in a study of neoadjuvant anti-PD-1 for oral cavity cancer. Assay: immunoSEQ multiplex PCR; the TCRdb copy retains only in-frame clones and omits some. The repertoire holds 40,000 to 50,000 clones, with 75% to 80% as singletons. The time point was: after neoadjuvant nivolumab, at surgical resection. The sequencing used PBMCs, collected after nivolumab (anti-PD-1) treatment. All receptors come from a person aged 35-80 years with oral cavity squamous cell carcinoma.

V gene TRBV6-5 combines with J gene TRBJ1-2; D gene unclear. The V gene's germline CDR1 is MNHEY and CDR2 SVGAGI. The V gene lost 2 bases and the J gene lost 0 bases, with 1 base spanning the gap. CDR3 length: 12 residues. As DNA, the CDR3 is TGTGCCAGCAGTTACACTAACTATGGCTACACCTTC. Encoded protein: CASSYTNYGYTF.

J is TRBJ2-2 and V is TRBV18; maybe TRBD2 (5 bases). Per germline, CDR1 KGHSH and CDR2 LQKENI. The CDR3 has 15 amino acids. Trimming cost V 6 bases and J 2 bases, with 13 bases left between them. CDR3 in amino acids: CASSSFGSNTGELFF. In nucleotides, the CDR3 is TGTGCCAGCTCCTCCTTTGGGAGTAACACCGGGGAGCTGTTTTTT.

This clone was seen only a few times. The gene calls are TRBV5-6 and TRBJ1-4, with no clear D. The CDR3 is 17 amino acids. Trimming took 0 bases from V and 6 from J, leaving 18 bases between them. CDR1 and CDR2 (germline): SGHDT, YYEEEE. The CDR3: CASSLGSSRGRDEKLFF. As DNA, the CDR3 is TGTGCCAGCAGCTTGGGGAGCTCCCGAGGGCGGGATGAAAAACTGTTTTTT.

The chain uses TRBV11-2 and TRBJ2-1; D ambiguous. Germline-derived CDR1 and CDR2 are SGHAT and FQNNGV. Trimming cost V 2 bases and J 0 bases, with 2 bases left between them. This CDR3 has 13 residues. The CDR3 nucleotides are TGTGCCAGCAGCTTAACCTCCTACAATGAGCAGTTCTTC. Protein: CASSLTSYNEQFF.

This clone appeared once. The chain couples TRBV11-2 to TRBJ2-7; D is undetermined. V gave up 4 bases and J gave up 2 bases, with 12 bases separating them. Germline V gives CDR1 SGHAT, CDR2 FQNNGV. This CDR3 has 14 amino acids. This CDR3 is CASSSNRAAYEQYF. The CDR3 coding sequence is TGTGCCAGCAGCTCGAACCGGGCAGCCTACGAGCAGTACTTC.

The chain employs TRBV12-5 and TRBJ2-7; D gene uncertain. The V gene lost 0 bases and the J gene lost 4 bases, with 1 base spanning the gap. The CDR3 spans 11 residues. Germline V gene data show CDR1 as LGHNT and CDR2 as FRNRAP. CDR3 amino acids: CASGLVYEQYF. The CDR3 DNA follows: TGTGCTAGTGGTTTGGTTTACGAGCAGTACTTC.

The chain carries TRBV14 and TRBJ1-1; D may be TRBD1 (5 bases). The germline CDR1 and CDR2 sequences are SGHDN and FVKESK. Trimming stripped 3 bases from V and 9 bases from J, with 17 bases between. CDR3 size: 14 residues. DNA for the CDR3: TGTGCCAGCAGCCACGGCCAGGGAAGGGCTAAAGCTTTCTTT. Protein: CASSHGQGRAKAFF.

The chain joins TRBV4-1 to TRBJ2-1; 12 bases line up with TRBD2. The CDR3 contains 16 residues. Germline CDR1 and CDR2: MGHRA and YSYEKL. Germline trimming cut 3 bases from V and 10 bases from J; bases unmatched to any gene: 10. CDR3 sequence reads: CASSQIPSGGAWEQFF. DNA of the CDR3: TGCGCCAGCAGCCAGATCCCTAGCGGGGGGGCCTGGGAGCAGTTCTTC.

The chain carries TRBV4-1 and TRBJ2-5; perhaps D is TRBD1 or TRBD2 (5 bases each). This CDR3 contains 16 residues. CDR1 MGHRA and CDR2 YSYEKL come from the germline V gene. The V gene lost 0 bases and the J gene lost 1 base, with 12 bases spanning the gap. For the CDR3, the DNA is TGCGCCAGCAGCCAAGATCATGATGGGACCCAAGAGACCCAGTACTTC. It translates to CASSQDHDGTQETQYF.

The CDR3 spells CAWSVSGNGYTF. Written as DNA, the CDR3 is TGTGCCTGGAGTGTATCAGGGAATGGCTACACCTTC. The genes are TRBV30 and TRBJ1-2; D is perhaps TRBD1 (5 bases). The CDR3 spans 12 residues. Trimming removed 0 bases at V and 6 bases at J, with 8 bases between. Germline CDR1 is GTSNPN and CDR2 is SVGIG (reference sequence).

This clone came up a few times. The V gene is TRBV11-2, the J gene TRBJ2-7; 8 bases map to TRBD2. Germline V lookup: CDR1 SGHAT, CDR2 FQNNGV. The trim removed 2 bases at V and 0 bases at J, leaving 3 bases unmatched. This CDR3 has 15 residues. The CDR3 region is CASSLYAGGSYEQYF. CDR3 nucleotide sequence: TGTGCCAGCAGCTTATATGCGGGGGGCTCCTACGAGCAGTACTTC. The variable domain in full, with the rest retrieved from reference TRBV11-2 and TRBJ2-7, is EAGVAQSPRYKIIEKRQSVAFWCNPISGHATLYWYQQILGQGPKLLIQFQNNGVVDDSQLPKDRFSAERLKGVDSTLKIQPAKLEDSAVYLCASSLYAGGSYEQYFGPGTRLTVT.

This clone was seen only once. The chain uses TRBV10-3 and TRBJ1-1, with 11 bases fitting TRBD1. Germline V gene lookup returns CDR1 ENHRY and CDR2 SYGVKD. This CDR3 has 15 residues. Germline trimming cut 4 bases from V and 5 bases from J; bases unmatched to any gene: 6. CDR3 nucleotides: TGTGCCATCAGTGCCTCCGGGACAGGGGGGACTGAAGCTTTCTTT. Its protein product is CAISASGTGGTEAFF.

V gene TRBV28 combines with J gene TRBJ2-3; 9 bases fit TRBD1. This CDR3 is 15 amino acids long. The V segment lost 5 bases and the J segment 2 bases; nucleotides outside the gene matches: 5. Germline V gene lookup returns CDR1 MDHEN and CDR2 SYDVKM. CDR3 sequence reads: CASSEQGAPTDTQYF. The CDR3 DNA sequence: TGTGCCAGCAGTGAACAGGGGGCCCCCACAGATACGCAGTATTTT.

V gene TRBV5-6 combines with J gene TRBJ1-5; 9 bases align to TRBD1. CDR3 size: 15 residues. Per germline, CDR1 SGHDT and CDR2 YYEEEE. Unmatched junction bases numbered 5, after V lost 3 bases and J lost 4 bases. The CDR3 DNA reads TGTGCCAGCAGCTGGGGACAGGGTGTAAATCAGCCCCAGCATTTT. Translated, it gives CASSWGQGVNQPQHF.

This chain connects TRBV9 to TRBJ1-3; D not resolved. Germline V CDR1 and CDR2: SGDLS, YYNGEE. CDR3 size: 16 residues. V gave up 0 bases and J gave up 0 bases, with 10 bases separating them. The CDR3 region is CASSVGWTRSGNTIYF. The CDR3 DNA is TGTGCCAGCAGCGTAGGTTGGACCCGCTCTGGAAACACCATATATTTT.

The chain is built from TRBV7-8 and TRBJ2-1, with a tentative D call TRBD2 (5 bases). This CDR3 contains 11 residues. Trimming stripped 1 base from V and 15 bases from J, with 10 bases between. CDR1 and CDR2 (germline): SGHVS, FQNEAQ. Here the CDR3 DNA reads TGTGCCAGCAGCTTAGATAGCGAGGCGTTCTTC. Translated: CASSLDSEAFF.

V usage is TRBV11-2 and J usage is TRBJ2-7; D is undetermined. Trimming cost V 1 base and J 5 bases, with 6 bases left between them. CDR3 length: 12 residues. Per germline, CDR1 SGHAT and CDR2 FQNNGV. Here the CDR3 DNA reads TGTGCCAGCAGCTTAGCGAGTCACGAGCAGTACTTC. This translates into CASSLASHEQYF.

The chain has TRBV5-1 and TRBJ2-5; no firm D call. The CDR3 is made up of 13 amino acids. The V end was cut by 1 base, the J end by 6 bases, with 10 bases between. Germline loops: CDR1 SGHRS, CDR2 YFSETQ. CDR3 coding DNA: TGCGCCAGCAGCTTGAACCCGAAAAAGACCCAGTACTTC. It yields the protein CASSLNPKKTQYF. Full variable domain (outside the CDR3, taken from reference TRBV5-1 and TRBJ2-5): KAGVTQTPRYLIKTRGQQVTLSCSPISGHRSVSWYQQTPGQGLQFLFEYFSETQRNKGNFPGRFSGRQFSNSRSEMNVSTLELGDSALYLCASSLNPKKTQYFGPGTRLLVL.